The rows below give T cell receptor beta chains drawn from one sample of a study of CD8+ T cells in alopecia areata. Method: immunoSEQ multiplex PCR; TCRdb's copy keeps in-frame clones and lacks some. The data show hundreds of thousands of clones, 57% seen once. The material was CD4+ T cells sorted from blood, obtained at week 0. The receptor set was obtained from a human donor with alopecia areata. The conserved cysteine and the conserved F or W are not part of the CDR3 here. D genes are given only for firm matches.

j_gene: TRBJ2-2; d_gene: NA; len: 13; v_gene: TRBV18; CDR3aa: ASSPQGANTGELF
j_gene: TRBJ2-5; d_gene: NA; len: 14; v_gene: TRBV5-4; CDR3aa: ASSLRGGAKRETQY
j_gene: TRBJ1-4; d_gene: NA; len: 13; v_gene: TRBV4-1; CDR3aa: ASSHQTARTRKLF
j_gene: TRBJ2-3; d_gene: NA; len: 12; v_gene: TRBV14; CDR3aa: ASSHGTPTDTQY
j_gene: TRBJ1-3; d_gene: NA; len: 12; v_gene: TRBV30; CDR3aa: AWSVQTTGNTIY
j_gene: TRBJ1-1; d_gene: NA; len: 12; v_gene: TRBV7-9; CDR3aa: ASSEQGPNTEAF
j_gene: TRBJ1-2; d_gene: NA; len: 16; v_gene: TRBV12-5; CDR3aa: ASGLVLRGYKNNYGYT
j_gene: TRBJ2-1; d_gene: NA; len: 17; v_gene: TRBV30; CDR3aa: AWSSRLGGTPFIYNEQF
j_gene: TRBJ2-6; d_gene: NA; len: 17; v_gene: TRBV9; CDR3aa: ASSLTPGDQSSGANVLT
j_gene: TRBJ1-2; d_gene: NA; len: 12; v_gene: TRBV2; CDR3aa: ASSETGPNYGYT
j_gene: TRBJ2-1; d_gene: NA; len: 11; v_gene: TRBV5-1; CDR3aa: ASGVEGYNEQF
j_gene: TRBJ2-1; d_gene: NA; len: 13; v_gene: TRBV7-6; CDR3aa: ASSLHSSSYNEQF
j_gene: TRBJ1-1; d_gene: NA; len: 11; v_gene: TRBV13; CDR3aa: ASKVGGKVPAF
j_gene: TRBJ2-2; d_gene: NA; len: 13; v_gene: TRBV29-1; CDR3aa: SVEFRESNTGELF
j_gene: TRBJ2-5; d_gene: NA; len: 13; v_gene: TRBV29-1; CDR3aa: SVVGQGMVRETQY
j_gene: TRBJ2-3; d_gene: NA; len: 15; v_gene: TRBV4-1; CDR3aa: ASSQTTQGLPTDTQY
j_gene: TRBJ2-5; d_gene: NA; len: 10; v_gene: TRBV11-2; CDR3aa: ASSLGQETQY
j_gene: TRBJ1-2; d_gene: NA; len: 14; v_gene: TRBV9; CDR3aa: ASSVAVGHPIYGYT
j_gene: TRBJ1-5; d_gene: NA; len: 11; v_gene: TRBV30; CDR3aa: AWSPSLLGPQH
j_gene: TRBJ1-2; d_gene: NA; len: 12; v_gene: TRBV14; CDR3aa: ASSRQDGLYGYT
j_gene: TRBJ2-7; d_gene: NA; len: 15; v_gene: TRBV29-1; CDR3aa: SVGNGQKSGTLSEQY
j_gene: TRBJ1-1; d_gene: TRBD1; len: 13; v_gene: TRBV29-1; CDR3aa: SVFAGGVKNTEAF
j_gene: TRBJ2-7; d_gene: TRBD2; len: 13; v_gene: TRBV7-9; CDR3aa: ASSPWAGGGYEQY
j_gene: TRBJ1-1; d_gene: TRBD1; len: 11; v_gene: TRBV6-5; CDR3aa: ASSEQGRTEAF
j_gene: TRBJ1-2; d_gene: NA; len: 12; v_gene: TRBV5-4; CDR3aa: ASSLGVSQTSYT
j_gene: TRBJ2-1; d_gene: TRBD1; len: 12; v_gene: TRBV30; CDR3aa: AWQTGGAYNEQF
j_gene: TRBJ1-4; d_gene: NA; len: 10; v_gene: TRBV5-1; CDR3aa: ASSPLGEKLF
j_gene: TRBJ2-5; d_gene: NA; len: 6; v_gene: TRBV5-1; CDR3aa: ASSLTD
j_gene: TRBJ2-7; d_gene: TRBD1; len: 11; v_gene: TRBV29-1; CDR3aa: SVVDRGPYEQY
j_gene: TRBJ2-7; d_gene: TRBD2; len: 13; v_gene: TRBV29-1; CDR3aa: SVGETGTSGDKQY
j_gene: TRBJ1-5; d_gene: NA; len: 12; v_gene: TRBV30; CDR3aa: AWDLGGAGWPQH
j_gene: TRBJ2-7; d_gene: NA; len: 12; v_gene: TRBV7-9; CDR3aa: ASSLAENSYEQY
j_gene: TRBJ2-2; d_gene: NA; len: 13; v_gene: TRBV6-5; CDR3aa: ASTWGHGGTGELF